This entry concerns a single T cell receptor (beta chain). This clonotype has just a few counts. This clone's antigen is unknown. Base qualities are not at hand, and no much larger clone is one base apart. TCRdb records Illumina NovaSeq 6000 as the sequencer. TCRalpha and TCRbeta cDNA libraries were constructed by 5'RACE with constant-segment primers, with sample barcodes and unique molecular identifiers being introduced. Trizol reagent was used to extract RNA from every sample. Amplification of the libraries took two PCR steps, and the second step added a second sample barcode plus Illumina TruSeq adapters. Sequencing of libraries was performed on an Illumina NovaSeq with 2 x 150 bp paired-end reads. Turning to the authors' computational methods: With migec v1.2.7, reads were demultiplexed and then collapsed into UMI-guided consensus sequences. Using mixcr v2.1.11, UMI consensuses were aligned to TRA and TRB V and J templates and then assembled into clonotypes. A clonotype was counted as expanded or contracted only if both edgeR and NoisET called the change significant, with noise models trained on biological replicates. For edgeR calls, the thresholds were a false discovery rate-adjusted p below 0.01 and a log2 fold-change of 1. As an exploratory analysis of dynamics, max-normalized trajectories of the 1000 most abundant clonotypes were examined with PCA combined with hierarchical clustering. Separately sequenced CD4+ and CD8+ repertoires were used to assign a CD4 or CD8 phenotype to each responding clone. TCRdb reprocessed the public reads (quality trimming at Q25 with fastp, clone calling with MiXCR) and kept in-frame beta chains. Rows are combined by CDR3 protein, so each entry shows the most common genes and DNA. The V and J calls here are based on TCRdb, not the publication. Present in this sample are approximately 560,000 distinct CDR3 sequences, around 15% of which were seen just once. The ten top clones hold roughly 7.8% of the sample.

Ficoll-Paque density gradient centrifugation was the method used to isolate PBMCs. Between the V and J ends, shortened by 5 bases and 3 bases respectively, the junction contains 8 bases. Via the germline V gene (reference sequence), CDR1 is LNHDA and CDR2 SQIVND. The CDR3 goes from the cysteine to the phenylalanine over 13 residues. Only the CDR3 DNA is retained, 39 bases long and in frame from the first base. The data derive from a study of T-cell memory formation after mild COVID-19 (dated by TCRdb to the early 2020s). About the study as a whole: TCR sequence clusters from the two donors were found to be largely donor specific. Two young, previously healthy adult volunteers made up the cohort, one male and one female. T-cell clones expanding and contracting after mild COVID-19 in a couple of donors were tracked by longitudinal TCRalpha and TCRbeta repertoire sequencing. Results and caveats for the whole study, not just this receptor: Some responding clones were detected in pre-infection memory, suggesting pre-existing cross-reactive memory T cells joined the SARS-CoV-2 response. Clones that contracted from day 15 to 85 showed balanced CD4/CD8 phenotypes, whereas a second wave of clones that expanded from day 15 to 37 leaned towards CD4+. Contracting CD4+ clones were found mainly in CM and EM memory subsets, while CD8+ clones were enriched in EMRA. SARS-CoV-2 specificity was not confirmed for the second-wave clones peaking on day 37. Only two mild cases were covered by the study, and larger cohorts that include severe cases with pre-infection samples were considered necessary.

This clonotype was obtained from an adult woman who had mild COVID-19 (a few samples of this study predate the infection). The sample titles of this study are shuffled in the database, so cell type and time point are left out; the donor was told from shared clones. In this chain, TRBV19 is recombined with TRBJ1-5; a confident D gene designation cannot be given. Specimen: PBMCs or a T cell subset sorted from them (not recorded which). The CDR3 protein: CASSRQNNQPQHF. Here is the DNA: TGTGCCAGTAGTCGGCAGAACAATCAGCCCCAGCATTTT.